A single sample gave rise to the 23 T cell receptor beta chains below, sequenced in a study of T cell repertoires in cytomegalovirus infection. TCRdb independently ran MiXCR on the reads; one entry per CDR3 protein. The table has some 940,000 distinct CDR3 sequences, more than 25% seen once. For these receptors, no antigen is known. The input for sequencing was cultured CD8+ T cells from PBMCs, taken from culture after CMV antigen stimulation. The source is a human donor in good health (CMV status not recorded). Some clones in this sample may be carry-over from other donors' samples.

In its sample, this clonotype was seen a few times. The chain carries TRBV23-1 and TRBJ1-1; possibly TRBD1 for D (5 bases). TRBV23-1 is an ORF, with its function uncertain. The germline V and J ends were trimmed by 6 bases and 1 base, with 21 bases remaining between them. There are 17 residues in the CDR3. The DNA for the CDR3 is TGCGCCAGCAGCCCGGGGGGGTCTGGGGAACGGAACACTGAAGCTTTCTTT. It specifies CASSPGGSGERNTEAFF.

The J gene is TRBJ2-7, the V gene TRBV4-3; D is ambiguous. CDR1 and CDR2 from the germline V gene are LGHNA and YSLEER. Trimming left V 0 bases short and J 5 bases short, with 8 bases between. The CDR3 runs 13 residues. CDR3 in amino acids: CASSQEWGHEQYV. CDR3 nucleotide sequence: TGCGCCAGCAGCCAAGAATGGGGTCACGAGCAGTACGTC.

This clonotype has a count of ten or more. The chain combines TRBV7-2 with TRBJ1-1, with D unresolved. The CDR3 is 13 amino acids. CDR1 is SGHTA, CDR2 FQGNSA, per germline. With 1 base removed from V and 6 bases from J, the gap between germline ends came to 9 bases. The CDR3 spells CASSLDTVPEAFF. The CDR3 nucleotides are TGTGCCAGCAGCTTAGATACGGTACCTGAAGCTTTCTTT. Full variable domain (outside the CDR3, taken from reference TRBV7-2 and TRBJ1-1): GAGVSQSPSNKVTEKGKDVELRCDPISGHTALYWYRQSLGQGLEFLIYFQGNSAPDKSGLPSDRFSAERTGGSVSTLTIQRTQQEDSAVYLCASSLDTVPEAFFGQGTRLTVV.

This clonotype was observed at least ten times. V gene TRBV27 combines with J gene TRBJ2-3, with a weak D call TRBD1 (6 bases). Germline V CDR1 and CDR2: MNHEY, SMNVEV (reference sequence). Trimming took 7 bases from V and 0 from J, leaving 11 bases between them. The CDR3 runs 14 residues. For the CDR3, the DNA is TGTGCCAGCATGGGACAACCGAGCACAGATACGCAGTATTTT. This sequence encodes CASMGQPSTDTQYF.

Comment on this clonotype: Sequence at one end of the junction differs from germline and may be a read error. The V call is TRBV7-2, the J call TRBJ1-1, with 7 nucleotides matching TRBD1. The CDR3 contains 13 residues. Germline CDR1 and CDR2: SGHTA and FQGNSA. The CDR3 sequence: CASAGDRWAEAFF. For the CDR3, the DNA is TGTGCCAGTGCCGGGGACAGATGGGCTGAGGCTTTCTTT.

This clonotype was seen ten or more times. This chain uses TRBV19 with TRBJ2-3; 8 nucleotides line up with TRBD2. The CDR3 sequence is 15 residues long. V shed 5 bases and J 5 bases; nucleotides not matched to a gene: 9. CDR1 LNHDA and CDR2 SQIVND come from the germline V gene (reference sequence). The CDR3 nucleotides are TGTGCCAGTAGTCCCTACACCGGGGGGGGAGATACGCAGTATTTT. It yields the protein CASSPYTGGGDTQYF. Full variable domain (missing parts from reference TRBV19 and TRBJ2-3): DGGITQSPKYLFRKEGQNVTLSCEQNLNHDAMYWYRQDPGQGLRLIYYSQIVNDFQKGDIAEGYSVSREKKESFPLTVTSAQKNPTAFYLCASSPYTGGGDTQYFGPGTRLTVL.

Points on this clonotype: No conserved phenylalanine or tryptophan ends this CDR3, so it is likely a read error. The chain uses TRBV27 and TRBJ2-1; TRBD2 is a possible D gene (6 bases). Germline-derived CDR1 and CDR2 are MNHEY and SMNVEV (reference sequence). The CDR3 consists of 13 residues. Trimming removed 3 bases from V and 3 bases from J, with 6 bases in between. The CDR3 sequence is CASSFGGYNEQFL. In DNA, the CDR3 is TGTGCCAGCAGTTTCGGGGGCTACAATGAGCAGTTCCTC.

The rearrangement uses TRBV7-9 and TRBJ1-5; 7 nucleotides align to TRBD1. The CDR3 runs 17 residues. Germline CDR1 SEHNR, CDR2 FQNEAQ (reference sequence). V was clipped by 2 bases and J by 4 bases; unmatched bases: 11. CDR3 coding DNA: TGTGCCAGCAGCTTAAGTTTAAGACAGGGTCATAATCAGCCCCAGCATTTT. Translating it yields CASSLSLRQGHNQPQHF.

This chain connects TRBV15 to TRBJ2-6; D is possibly TRBD1 (6 bases). The CDR3 has 17 residues. Deletions cut 8 bases from V and 0 bases from J, with 17 bases between. The germline CDR1 and CDR2 sequences are LNHNV and YYDKDF (reference sequence). CDR3 coding DNA: TGTGCCACCCATCCCGGGACAAGCATCTCTGGGGCCAACGTCCTGACTTTC. Translating gives CATHPGTSISGANVLTF.

V and J are TRBV7-6 and TRBJ2-3; 9 bases line up with TRBD2. CDR3 length equals 16 residues. Germline lookup yields CDR1 SGHVS and CDR2 FNYEAQ. Trimming took 4 bases from V and 1 from J; bases not matched to a gene: 6. The CDR3 here is CASSSLAGVRTDTQYF. The DNA for the CDR3 is TGTGCCAGCAGCTCGTTAGCGGGGGTTCGCACAGATACGCAGTATTTT.

This clonotype turned up a few times. V and J are TRBV9 and TRBJ2-3; D may be TRBD1 (5 bases). Looked up from germline, CDR1 is SGDLS and CDR2 is YYNGEE. V was cut by 6 bases and J by 6 bases, with 14 bases left in between. This CDR3 has 13 amino acids. The CDR3 sequence is CASKGQGLDTQYF. The CDR3 DNA sequence: TGTGCCAGCAAAGGACAAGGTCTGGATACGCAGTATTTT. The full variable domain, rest sourced from reference TRBV9 and TRBJ2-3, is DSGVTQTPKHLITATGQRVTLRCSPRSGDLSVYWYQQSLDQGLQFLIQYYNGEERAKGNILERFSAQQFPDLHSELNLSSLELGDSALYFCASKGQGLDTQYFGPGTRLTVL.

Concerning this clonotype itself: One end of the junction fails to match germline, which may point to a read error. The chain uses TRBV28 and TRBJ1-2; possibly TRBD1 for D (5 bases). Germline V gives CDR1 MDHEN, CDR2 SYDVKM. The CDR3 contains 14 residues. Here the CDR3 reads CASSLYGTNYGYTF. DNA for the CDR3: TGTGCCAGCAGCTTATATGGGACCAACTATGGCTACACCTTC.

The chain uses TRBV20-1 and TRBJ1-2; 8 nucleotides agree with TRBD1. CDR1 and CDR2 (germline): DFQATT, SNEGSKA (reference sequence). The CDR3 extends over 15 amino acids. J was trimmed by 0 bases and V by 3 bases; bases with no gene match: 6. The CDR3 sequence: CSASHSQGANYGYTF. CDR3 coding DNA: TGCAGTGCTAGTCATTCACAGGGGGCTAACTATGGCTACACCTTC.

Turning to this clonotype: Mismatch with germline at one junction end may stem from a read error. This chain joins TRBV4-1 and TRBJ1-6, with D possibly matching TRBD1 (5 bases). Germline V gives CDR1 MGHRA, CDR2 YSYEKL. The CDR3 has 16 amino acids. CDR3 sequence: CANSQDDGGYNSPLHF. The CDR3 DNA is TGTGCCAACAGCCAAGATGATGGGGGGTATAATTCACCCCTCCACTTT.

As concerns this clonotype: Relative to the germline gene, one junction end is altered; a read error may explain this. The genes are TRBV5-6 and TRBJ1-5; D is ambiguous. The V gene's germline CDR1 is SGHDT and CDR2 YYEEEE. The CDR3 sequence is 13 residues long. In DNA form, the CDR3 reads TGTGCCAGCAGCTTTGGAAACAATCAGTCCCAGCATTTT. Translation: CASSFGNNQSQHF.

This clonotype has more than one count but fewer than ten. This chain links TRBV6-5 with TRBJ2-3, with D possibly called TRBD1 or TRBD2 (5 bases each). This CDR3 is 17 amino acids long. V lost 2 bases and J lost 5, with 20 bases in between. Germline V gene data show CDR1 as MNHEY and CDR2 as SVGAGI. As DNA, the CDR3 is TGTGCCAGCAGTTACCCCCCCGAGGGGCCTACCAAAGATACGCAGTATTTT. This encodes CASSYPPEGPTKDTQYF.

There are a few counts of this clonotype. The rearrangement uses TRBV6-2 or TRBV6-3 and TRBJ2-7; the match to TRBD1 covers 12 bases. Trimming cost V 7 bases and J 6 bases; bases outside gene matches: 10. CDR3 length: 15 residues. From germline, CDR1 is MNHEY and CDR2 SVGEGT. CDR3 DNA sequence: TGTGCCAGCACGGGACAGGGGGCGGGGATGGTCGAGCAGTACTTC. Amino acids: CASTGQGAGMVEQYF.

This clonotype was counted a few times. The chain couples TRBV15 to TRBJ2-5, with unresolved D. CDR1 LNHNV and CDR2 YYDKDF come from the germline V gene (reference sequence). Deletions cut 4 bases from V and 3 bases from J, with 9 bases between. The CDR3 runs to 13 residues. The CDR3 sequence: CATSTEFKETQYF. CDR3 sequence (DNA): TGTGCCACCAGCACAGAATTTAAAGAGACCCAGTACTTC.

The chain recombines TRBV19 with TRBJ1-1; the D gene is possibly TRBD1 (5 bases). This CDR3 is built from 12 residues. V was cut by 9 bases and J by 4 bases, with 12 bases left in between. Germline lookup yields CDR1 LNHDA and CDR2 SQIVND (reference sequence). The CDR3 here is CASRGWATEAFF. In DNA, the CDR3 is TGTGCCAGCCGGGGGTGGGCCACTGAAGCTTTCTTT.

Ten or more counts support this clonotype. This chain joins TRBV7-9 and TRBJ2-4, with a tentative D call TRBD1 (5 bases). The germline V gene has CDR1 SEHNR and CDR2 FQNEAQ (reference sequence). CDR3 size: 16 residues. The V and J ends lost 6 bases and 0 bases respectively, with 15 bases between them. The CDR3 bases are TGTGCCAGCAGGTACCAAGGGGATCGAGCCAAAAACATTCAGTACTTC. It specifies CASRYQGDRAKNIQYF.

With respect to this clonotype: This clone may be a read error of a much larger clone one base away. The chain links TRBV7-2 to TRBJ2-3; 11 bases align to TRBD2. In germline, CDR1 is SGHTA, CDR2 FQGNSA. CDR3 size: 17 residues. CDR3: CASGLASGGISTDTQYF. CDR3 nucleotides: TGTGCCAGCGGCTTAGCTAGCGGGGGGATCAGCACAGATACGCAGTATTTT.

This clonotype was seen a few times. The chain carries TRBV4-1 and TRBJ1-1; no definite D call. Germline V gene lookup returns CDR1 MGHRA and CDR2 YSYEKL. The CDR3 loop spans 14 amino acids. V lost 4 bases, J lost 1 base, and 10 bases lay in between. CDR3 region: CASSPVGGNTEAFF. The CDR3 DNA reads as TGCGCCAGCAGCCCCGTGGGCGGGAACACTGAAGCTTTCTTT.

The CDR3 protein is CASSYSAQGGYNEQFF. In DNA, the CDR3 is TGTGCCAGCAGTTACTCGGCACAGGGTGGCTACAATGAGCAGTTCTTC. J is TRBJ2-1 and V is TRBV6-5; a weak D match, TRBD1 (6 bases). Trimming left V 0 bases short and J 3 bases short, with 12 bases between. Germline assignment: CDR1 MNHEY and CDR2 SVGAGI. There are 16 residues in the CDR3.